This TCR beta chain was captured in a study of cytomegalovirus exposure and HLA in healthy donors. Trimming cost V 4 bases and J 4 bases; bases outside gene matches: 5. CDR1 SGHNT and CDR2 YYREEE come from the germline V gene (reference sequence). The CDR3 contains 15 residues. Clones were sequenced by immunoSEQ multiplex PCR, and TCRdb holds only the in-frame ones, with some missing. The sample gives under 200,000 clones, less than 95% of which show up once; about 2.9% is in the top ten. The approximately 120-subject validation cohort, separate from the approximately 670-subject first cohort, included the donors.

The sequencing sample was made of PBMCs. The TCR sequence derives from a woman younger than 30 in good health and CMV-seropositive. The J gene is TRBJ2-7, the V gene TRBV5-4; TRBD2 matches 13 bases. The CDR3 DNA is TGTGCCAGCAGCCCCCGGACTAGCGGGGGTTACGAGCAGTACTTC. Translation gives CASSPRTSGGYEQYF.